The 21 T cell receptor beta chains reported below all come from one sample, sequenced in a study of T cell responses to AZD1222 COVID-19 vaccine. Libraries were prepared by immunoSEQ multiplex PCR; TCRdb keeps only in-frame clonotypes and omits some of them. Among more than 150,000 clones listed, 90% were seen once. This material consisted of peripheral blood, taken on day 0 of AZD1222 vaccination. These receptors were obtained from an adult in good health.

This chain joins TRBV2 and TRBJ2-5; TRBD2 matches at 9 bases. V shed 3 bases and J 7 bases; nucleotides not matched to a gene: 9. This CDR3 is built from 15 residues. Germline values: CDR1 SNHLY, CDR2 FYNNEI. The CDR3 nucleotides read TGTGCCAGCAGTGATCTACGGACTAGCGCTGGGACCCAGTACTTC. Its translation is CASSDLRTSAGTQYF.

About this clone itself: One end of the junction does not line up with germline, which may come from a read error. The V call is TRBV7-3, the J call TRBJ2-1, with 8 bases identical to TRBD1. Germline values: CDR1 SGHTA, CDR2 FQGTGA. The CDR3 is 16 amino acids. CDR3 protein: CASSLTAQGAVHEQFF. CDR3 sequence (DNA): TGTGCCAGCAGTTTAACGGCTCAGGGGGCAGTCCATGAGCAGTTCTTC.

The genes are TRBV30 and TRBJ2-1; 12 bases agree with TRBD2. The CDR3 sequence is 16 residues long. V trimming: 0 bases; J trimming: 9 bases; junction bases outside the gene matches: 9. Per the germline V gene, CDR1 is GTSNPN and CDR2 is SVGIG (reference sequence). The CDR3 DNA reads TGTGCCTGGAGTGTACCCGGACTAGCGGGAAGGGGTGAGCAGTTCTTC. This codes for CAWSVPGLAGRGEQFF.

V gene TRBV2 combines with J gene TRBJ2-1, with TRBD2 as a possible D gene (5 bases). Trimming left V 6 bases short and J 12 bases short, with 18 bases between. Germline V gene data show CDR1 as SNHLY and CDR2 as FYNNEI. CDR3 length: 13 amino acids. CDR3 residues: CASRDPGKNGQFF. The CDR3 DNA is TGTGCCAGCAGGGACCCCGGGAAAAACGGGCAGTTCTTC.

The CDR3 nucleotides read TGCGCCAGCAGCCTTACTAGCGGGGGAGTACGCAGGGATACGCAGTATTTT. Amino acids: CASSLTSGGVRRDTQYF. The chain links TRBV5-1 to TRBJ2-3; the match to TRBD2 covers 11 bases. This CDR3 is 17 amino acids long. Germline lookup yields CDR1 SGHRS and CDR2 YFSETQ. V lost 4 bases to trimming and J lost 6 bases; unmatched junction nucleotides: 13.

The genes are TRBV2 and TRBJ1-1; possible D gene TRBD1, 5 bases. The germline V gene has CDR1 SNHLY and CDR2 FYNNEI. V gave up 3 bases and J gave up 4 bases, with 15 bases separating them. CDR3 length: 15 residues. The CDR3 DNA reads as TGTGCCAGCAGTGATCAGGGCGGTGAGATCACTGAAGCTTTCTTT. The encoded protein is CASSDQGGEITEAFF.

This CDR3 is CASESHYGYTF. CDR3 nucleotides: TGTGCCAGCGAGTCTCACTATGGCTACACCTTC. The J gene is TRBJ1-2, the V gene TRBV28; no definite D call. Looked up from germline, CDR1 is MDHEN and CDR2 is SYDVKM. Trimming took 8 bases from V and 3 from J, leaving 7 bases between them. CDR3 size: 11 residues.

This sequence joins TRBV25-1 and TRBJ1-6, with no clear D. V was clipped by 4 bases and J by 9 bases, with 16 bases between them. Germline loops: CDR1 MGHDK, CDR2 SYGVNS. CDR3 length: 15 residues. This chain's CDR3 is CASSAYGIPTSPLHF. The CDR3 DNA reads as TGTGCCAGCAGTGCCTACGGGATACCTACTTCACCCCTCCACTTT.

Note on this clone: A read error may account for a junction end that differs from germline. The V gene is TRBV6-2 or TRBV6-3, the J gene TRBJ1-2, with D possibly matching TRBD1 (5 bases). This CDR3 has 12 amino acids. Germline lookup yields CDR1 MNHEY and CDR2 SVGEGT. CDR3 nucleotides: TGTGCCAGCAGTTACGTTGACGGGACGCCATCCTTC. Translated, it gives CASSYVDGTPSF.

This chain joins TRBV5-5 and TRBJ1-5, with D possibly TRBD1 on 5 matching bases. CDR1 SGHKS and CDR2 YYEKEE come from the germline V gene (reference sequence). V dropped 5 bases and J dropped 1 base, with 10 bases sitting between them. This CDR3 has 14 residues. The CDR3 is CASSYRDSNQPQHF. The CDR3 DNA reads as TGTGCCAGCAGTTACCGGGACAGCAATCAGCCCCAGCATTTT.

The chain joins TRBV6-5 to TRBJ1-4, with TRBD1 identical over 7 bases. The CDR3 totals 15 residues. The V gene's germline CDR1 is MNHEY and CDR2 SVGAGI. Trimming at V came to 5 bases and at J to 6 bases, leaving 9 bases not matched to a gene. DNA for the CDR3: TGTGCCAGCAGTATCCGACAGGGAATAGATGAAAAACTGTTTTTT. Translation gives CASSIRQGIDEKLFF.

This chain uses TRBV18 with TRBJ2-5, with D perhaps TRBD1 (6 bases). Germline V gene lookup returns CDR1 KGHSH and CDR2 LQKENI. There are 14 residues in the CDR3. Trimming stripped 6 bases from V and 0 bases from J, with 11 bases between. CDR3 bases: TGTGCCAGCTCGCTCTACAGGGACCAAGAGACCCAGTACTTC. It is translated as CASSLYRDQETQYF.

The rearrangement links TRBV29-1 to TRBJ1-2; TRBD1 is a possible D gene (5 bases). Per the germline V gene, CDR1 is SQVTM and CDR2 is ANQGSEA. The CDR3 has 13 amino acids. V shed 4 bases and J shed 5 bases, with 14 bases lying between them. In DNA form, the CDR3 reads TGCAGCGTTGGAGTGACAGAGACTTATGGCTACACCTTC. It specifies CSVGVTETYGYTF.

This clone appeared a few times. The chain couples TRBV28 to TRBJ1-2; D might be TRBD1 (6 bases). The V end was cut by 4 bases, the J end by 5 bases, with 20 bases between. The CDR3 contains 16 residues. CDR1 and CDR2 (germline): MDHEN, SYDVKM. Written as DNA, the CDR3 is TGTGCCAGCAGTTCTACAGGGTTTTGGAGTCGGTATGGCTACACCTTC. Translated: CASSSTGFWSRYGYTF.

This clone appeared once. This chain joins TRBV19 and TRBJ1-5; tentative D call: TRBD1 (6 bases). The CDR3 totals 15 residues. The germline V and J ends were trimmed by 6 bases and 1 base, with 13 bases remaining between them. In germline, CDR1 is LNHDA, CDR2 SQIVND (reference sequence). The CDR3, as DNA: TGTGCCAGTAGGCCAGCGGGGGCCAGCAATCAGCCCCAGCATTTT. This codes for CASRPAGASNQPQHF.

The J gene is TRBJ2-1, the V gene TRBV24-1; the D gene is possibly TRBD1 (5 bases). This CDR3 is built from 14 residues. Trimming removed 3 bases from V and 8 bases from J, with 13 bases in between. The germline CDR1 and CDR2 sequences are KGHDR and SFDVKD. The CDR3 is CATSDKPWGDEQFF. The CDR3 DNA is TGTGCCACCAGTGATAAGCCCTGGGGCGATGAGCAGTTCTTC.

The chain uses TRBV5-1 and TRBJ2-2; D not resolved. Germline CDR1 and CDR2: SGHRS and YFSETQ. Trimming removed 3 bases at V and 0 bases at J, with 9 bases between. CDR3 length: 15 amino acids. CDR3 in amino acids: CASSSALANTGELFF. CDR3 in DNA: TGCGCCAGCAGCTCAGCCCTGGCGAACACCGGGGAGCTGTTTTTT.

The chain links TRBV7-9 to TRBJ1-6; 10 bases agree with TRBD1. CDR3 size: 16 residues. V shed 1 base and J 6 bases; nucleotides not matched to a gene: 3. The V gene's germline CDR1 is SEHNR and CDR2 FQNEAQ (reference sequence). CDR3 sequence (DNA): TGTGCCAGCAGCTTAGGACAGGGGGCGCGTAATTCACCCCTCCACTTT. This sequence encodes CASSLGQGARNSPLHF.

The chain uses TRBV3-1 (or the pseudogene TRBV3-2) and TRBJ1-2, with TRBD1 as a possible D gene (5 bases). Per germline, CDR1 LGHDT and CDR2 YNNKEL (reference sequence). The CDR3 totals 14 residues. The V gene lost 2 bases and the J gene lost 4 bases, with 11 bases spanning the gap. The chain's CDR3 is CASSQWGKGYGYTF. The CDR3 coding sequence is TGTGCCAGCAGCCAATGGGGCAAGGGCTATGGCTACACCTTC.

V gene TRBV7-5 combines with J gene TRBJ2-3; TRBD1 is the table's D call, not checked against the DNA. TRBV7-5 is termed a pseudogene. This CDR3 is 16 amino acids long. CDR3: CARSFECQGNTDTQYF. The DNA of the CDR3 is TGTGCCAGAAGCTTTGAGTGTCAGGGTAACACAGATACGCAGTATTTT.

The chain combines TRBV5-6 with TRBJ1-6; 7 nucleotides agree with TRBD1. J was trimmed by 9 bases and V by 2 bases; bases with no gene match: 5. The germline V gene has CDR1 SGHDT and CDR2 YYEEEE. This CDR3 is built from 14 residues. The DNA of the CDR3 is TGTGCCAGCAGCTTTGGGACAGCCTTTTCACCCCTCCACTTT. Translation: CASSFGTAFSPLHF.